This TCR beta chain comes out of a study of control samples from healthy donors and cancer patients. In germline, CDR1 is SGHDT, CDR2 YYEEEE. The CDR3 consists of 16 residues. Losses at the gene ends were 1 base for V and 7 bases for J; bases not matched to a gene: 10. Sequencing was performed with immunoSEQ multiplex PCR; in TCRdb, only in-frame clones are kept and a portion is missing. The table lists about 160,000 clones, around 94% of them singletons. Sequenced sample: PBMCs. This receptor was obtained from a man in his 60s with colorectal cancer. This chain uses TRBV5-6 with TRBJ2-1; 8 nucleotides align to TRBD2. CDR3 bases: TGTGCCAGCAGCTTGCGTAGCGGGGCCCTCCAGAATGAGCAGTTCTTC. It encodes CASSLRSGALQNEQFF.